These 30 T cell receptor beta chains were all obtained from the same sample, sequenced in a study of blood T cell repertoires in COVID-19. The method was immunoSEQ multiplex PCR; TCRdb's version includes in-frame clones alone and lacks a portion of them. The table includes around 190,000 clones, roughly 91% detected once. The sample was peripheral blood. These receptors all stem from a human donor in a cohort sampled during active COVID-19.

The chain employs TRBV10-3 and TRBJ1-4; D is ambiguous. Germline V CDR1 and CDR2: ENHRY, SYGVKD. This CDR3 is built from 13 residues. Trimming took off 3 bases at V and 1 base at J, with 3 bases between the two ends. CDR3 bases: TGTGCCATCAGTGACATAACTAATGAAAAACTGTTTTTT. Amino acids: CAISDITNEKLFF.

This clone has a handful of counts. The chain has TRBV11-2 and TRBJ1-1, with D possibly matching TRBD1 (6 bases). CDR3 length: 14 residues. Trimming pared 1 base from V and 7 bases from J, leaving 13 bases between. Germline V gene sequence: CDR1 SGHAT, CDR2 FQNNGV. The chain's CDR3 is CASSLARGLNEAFF. The DNA of the CDR3 is TGTGCCAGCAGCTTAGCCAGGGGCCTCAATGAAGCTTTCTTT.

This chain links TRBV19 with TRBJ1-5, with D uncertain. V lost 1 base, J lost 0 bases, and 10 bases lay in between. Germline V gene data show CDR1 as LNHDA and CDR2 as SQIVND (reference sequence). CDR3 size: 16 residues. CDR3 in amino acids: CASSIGQLFSNQPQHF. In DNA, the CDR3 is TGTGCCAGTAGTATAGGGCAGTTGTTTAGCAATCAGCCCCAGCATTTT.

The V call is TRBV7-6, the J call TRBJ2-3; 10 nucleotides agree with TRBD2. In germline, CDR1 is SGHVS, CDR2 FNYEAQ. With V trimmed by 1 base and J by 0 bases, 7 bases remained unmatched. This CDR3 contains 18 residues. Here the CDR3 DNA reads TGTGCCAGCAGCTTAGGTCAGCGGGGGGGGTCGAGCACAGATACGCAGTATTTT. This gives the protein CASSLGQRGGSSTDTQYF. Filled out from reference TRBV7-6 and TRBJ2-3, the complete variable domain reads GAGVSQSPRYKVTKRGQDVALRCDPISGHVSLYWYRQALGQGPEFLTYFNYEAQQDKSGLPNDRFSAERPEGSISTLTIQRTEQRDSAMYRCASSLGQRGGSSTDTQYFGPGTRLTVL.

The rearrangement links TRBV3-1 (or the pseudogene TRBV3-2) to TRBJ2-3; a weak D match, TRBD1 (5 bases). CDR1 LGHDT and CDR2 YNNKEL come from the germline V gene (reference sequence). The CDR3 sequence is 14 residues long. V lost 4 bases and J lost 1, with 9 bases in between. The chain's CDR3 is CASSLQGGTDTQYF. The CDR3 DNA is TGTGCCAGCAGCCTTCAAGGGGGCACAGATACGCAGTATTTT.

The chain employs TRBV27 and TRBJ1-5, with 7 bases that match TRBD1. CDR1 and CDR2 from the germline V gene are MNHEY and SMNVEV (reference sequence). Trimming took 8 bases from V and 7 from J; bases not matched to a gene: 11. The CDR3 sequence is 14 residues long. The CDR3 nucleotides are TGTGCCAGCGGCCCAGACAGGGACGGGCAGCCCCAGCATTTT. This encodes CASGPDRDGQPQHF.

The rearrangement uses TRBV11-2 and TRBJ2-1; 9 positions match TRBD2. Trimming cost V 5 bases and J 4 bases; bases outside gene matches: 3. The CDR3 has 14 residues. CDR1 is SGHAT and CDR2 is FQNNGV in the germline V gene. CDR3 in amino acids: CASSPSGKYNEQFF. The DNA for the CDR3 is TGTGCCAGCAGCCCTAGCGGGAAATACAATGAGCAGTTCTTC.

CDR3 amino acids: CASSLFSGGGRNTIYF. The DNA of the CDR3 is TGTGCCAGCAGCTTGTTCTCCGGAGGGGGCCGAAACACCATATATTTT. The chain links TRBV5-6 to TRBJ1-3, with 7 bases fitting TRBD1. V gave up 1 base and J gave up 5 bases; unmatched junction bases: 9. In germline, CDR1 is SGHDT, CDR2 YYEEEE. CDR3 size: 16 residues.

This CDR3 reads CASSPRLAGETDTQYF. CDR3 coding DNA: TGTGCCAGCAGTCCGCGACTAGCGGGAGAAACAGATACGCAGTATTTT. This chain uses TRBV28 with TRBJ2-3; 12 bases map to TRBD2. The CDR3 is 16 residues long. The ends lost 5 bases at V and 3 bases at J; junction bases unmatched: 6. Germline loops: CDR1 MDHEN, CDR2 SYDVKM.

The J gene is TRBJ1-5, the V gene TRBV4-3; D remains ambiguous. Germline V lookup: CDR1 LGHNA, CDR2 YSLEER. The CDR3 has 15 residues. V was cut by 0 bases and J by 6 bases, with 12 bases left in between. In DNA, the CDR3 is TGCGCCAGCAGCCAAGATCATGGAGGGTTTCAGCCCCAGCATTTT. It is translated as CASSQDHGGFQPQHF.

This chain links TRBV5-1 with TRBJ2-5; TRBD2 might be the D (6 bases). Germline CDR1 reads SGHRS; CDR2 reads YFSETQ. The CDR3 totals 17 residues. The V end was cut by 4 bases, the J end by 0 bases, with 19 bases between. The CDR3 region is CASSTGRTTVYQETQYF. The CDR3 coding sequence is TGCGCCAGCAGCACGGGACGGACTACAGTGTACCAAGAGACCCAGTACTTC.

V usage is TRBV10-2 and J usage is TRBJ1-3, with TRBD1 identical over 7 bases. After removal of 0 bases from V and 7 bases from J, the junction contained 12 bases not matched to a gene. The CDR3 runs 17 residues. Germline values: CDR1 WSHSY, CDR2 SAAADI. The CDR3 here is CASSESRTGWFSNTIYF. CDR3 bases: TGCGCCAGCAGTGAGTCGAGGACAGGCTGGTTTTCGAACACCATATATTTT.

This sequence joins TRBV15 and TRBJ2-5, with 8 bases aligning to TRBD1. V was pared by 3 bases and J by 5 bases, with 14 bases of the junction left unmatched. This CDR3 is 17 amino acids long. Germline values: CDR1 LNHNV, CDR2 YYDKDF (reference sequence). The CDR3 nucleotides are TGTGCCACCAGCAGGGGATTGACAGGGGCGTCCCTGGAGACCCAGTACTTC. Amino acid sequence: CATSRGLTGASLETQYF.

The chain recombines TRBV6-2 or TRBV6-3 with TRBJ2-1; D unclear. The germline gives CDR1 MNHEY, CDR2 SVGEGT. This CDR3 spans 12 amino acids. With 6 bases removed from V and 7 bases from J, the gap between germline ends came to 10 bases. The CDR3 region is CASSRLSNEQFF. The CDR3 DNA follows: TGTGCCAGCAGCCGGCTCTCTAATGAGCAGTTCTTC.

J is TRBJ1-1 and V is TRBV10-1; 9 bases map to TRBD1. CDR1 and CDR2 (germline): WNHNN, SYGVQD (reference sequence). Losses at the gene ends were 5 bases for V and 4 bases for J; bases not matched to a gene: 14. This CDR3 contains 17 residues. The CDR3 reads CASSPVPGQGSGTEAFF. CDR3 nucleotide sequence: TGCGCCAGCAGTCCCGTCCCGGGACAGGGTTCGGGCACTGAAGCTTTCTTT.

V gene TRBV5-4 combines with J gene TRBJ1-2; D gene unclear. CDR1 and CDR2 (germline): SGHNT, YYREEE (reference sequence). CDR3 length: 16 residues. V dropped 3 bases and J dropped 3 bases, with 18 bases sitting between them. The CDR3 coding sequence is TGTGCCAGCAGCTCCGGGAATGGGGTTCTCGACTATGGCTACACCTTC. Translating gives CASSSGNGVLDYGYTF.

The V call is TRBV7-9, the J call TRBJ2-7, with unresolved D. V lost 1 base and J lost 4, with 5 bases in between. The CDR3 extends over 12 amino acids. Germline V lookup: CDR1 SEHNR, CDR2 FQNEAQ (reference sequence). The CDR3 protein is CASSLESYEQYF. CDR3 sequence (DNA): TGTGCCAGCAGCTTAGAATCATACGAGCAGTACTTC.

This chain links TRBV13 with TRBJ1-1; D perhaps matches TRBD1 (6 bases). Trimming left V 5 bases short and J 0 bases short, with 7 bases between. The germline V gene has CDR1 PRHDT and CDR2 FYEKMQ (reference sequence). This CDR3 has 13 amino acids. DNA of the CDR3: TGTGCCAGCAGCCGACAGGTGAACACTGAAGCTTTCTTT. It yields the protein CASSRQVNTEAFF.

The chain links TRBV27 to TRBJ2-1; 8 bases are a match to TRBD1. The CDR3 has 15 residues. Germline V gene data show CDR1 as MNHEY and CDR2 as SMNVEV (reference sequence). V lost 5 bases, J lost 3 bases, and 6 bases stayed unmatched. CDR3 amino acids: CASSLTGGFYNEQFF. The CDR3 nucleotides are TGTGCCAGCAGTCTTACAGGGGGGTTCTACAATGAGCAGTTCTTC.

This clone was recorded only once. The chain recombines TRBV19 with TRBJ2-2; 10 bases line up with TRBD2. Germline-derived CDR1 and CDR2 are LNHDA and SQIVND (reference sequence). The V gene end was trimmed by 9 bases and the J gene end by 6 bases; junction bases not matched to a gene: 10. This CDR3 region has 15 residues. DNA of the CDR3: TGTGCCAGCCGTAGCGGGAGGCTCATCGCCGGGGAGCTGTTTTTT. Translation: CASRSGRLIAGELFF.

The V and J genes are TRBV18 and TRBJ2-7, with 8 bases lining up with TRBD2. Germline V gene lookup returns CDR1 KGHSH and CDR2 LQKENI. V lost 2 bases and J lost 5; bases outside the gene matches: 14. The CDR3 is made up of 17 amino acids. CDR3 coding DNA: TGTGCCAGCTCACCAAGTCCCGGGACTAGAATTAGAGACGAGCAGTACTTC. This codes for CASSPSPGTRIRDEQYF.

The genes are TRBV5-4 and TRBJ1-2; a weak D match, TRBD1 (6 bases). Trimming stripped 4 bases from V and 5 bases from J, with 12 bases between. The CDR3 covers 13 residues. The V gene's germline CDR1 is SGHNT and CDR2 YYREEE (reference sequence). The CDR3 is CASSRGHEYGYTF. In DNA form, the CDR3 reads TGTGCCAGCAGCCGGGGACACGAATATGGCTACACCTTC.

This clone has just a few counts. The rearrangement uses TRBV4-1 and TRBJ1-5, with 8 bases that match TRBD1. The CDR3 covers 14 residues. Trimming at V came to 0 bases and at J to 6 bases, leaving 1 base not matched to a gene. The germline CDR1 and CDR2 sequences are MGHRA and YSYEKL. CDR3 sequence (DNA): TGCGCCAGCAGCCAAGATACAGGGGGTCAGCCCCAGCATTTT. Translating gives CASSQDTGGQPQHF.

The chain links TRBV30 to TRBJ2-1; 9 bases are shared with TRBD2. The CDR3 has 14 residues. CDR1 and CDR2 from the germline V gene are GTSNPN and SVGIG (reference sequence). V lost 7 bases to trimming and J lost 6 bases; unmatched junction nucleotides: 10. In nucleotides, the CDR3 is TGTGCCTCCTCGAGGCCTAGCGGGATCAATGAGCAGTTCTTC. This codes for CASSRPSGINEQFF.

The genes are TRBV20-1 and TRBJ2-1; D is possibly TRBD2 (5 bases). With 3 bases removed from V and 4 bases from J, the gap between germline ends came to 16 bases. CDR3 length: 15 amino acids. CDR1 is DFQATT, CDR2 SNEGSKA, per germline (reference sequence). In DNA form, the CDR3 reads TGCAGTGCTAGTAAGCTGGAGGCGGAGTACAATGAGCAGTTCTTC. Its translation: CSASKLEAEYNEQFF.

The chain is built from TRBV15 and TRBJ2-7; 10 positions match TRBD1. There are 16 residues in the CDR3. V dropped 3 bases and J dropped 7; count of bases not matched to a gene: 12. From germline, CDR1 is LNHNV and CDR2 YYDKDF (reference sequence). The CDR3 region is CATSRHPGQGRKEQYF. CDR3 bases: TGTGCCACCAGCAGGCATCCGGGACAGGGGAGGAAGGAGCAGTACTTC.

This chain connects TRBV5-6 to TRBJ2-1, with D possibly matching TRBD2 (7 bases). This CDR3 has 15 amino acids. Between the trimmed V and J ends, which lost 6 bases and 1 base, there was a span of 14 bases. Germline values: CDR1 SGHDT, CDR2 YYEEEE. CDR3 in DNA: TGTGCCAGCATCGAAAGGGGGGGATCCTACAATGAGCAGTTCTTC. Its translation is CASIERGGSYNEQFF. Looking up the rest from reference TRBV5-6 and TRBJ2-1 gives the full variable domain: DAGVTQSPTHLIKTRGQQVTLRCSPKSGHDTVSWYQQALGQGPQFIFQYYEEEERQRGNFPDRFSGHQFPNYSSELNVNALLLGDSALYLCASIERGGSYNEQFFGPGTRLTVL.

The rearrangement links TRBV27 to TRBJ2-7, with 8 bases matching TRBD2. The CDR3 extends over 14 amino acids. Germline V gives CDR1 MNHEY, CDR2 SMNVEV (reference sequence). Losses at the gene ends were 5 bases for V and 5 bases for J; bases not matched to a gene: 8. DNA for the CDR3: TGTGCCAGCAGTCTACTCTCGACTAGCGACGAGCAGTACTTC. This gives the protein CASSLLSTSDEQYF.

The chain has TRBV9 and TRBJ1-5, with 7 bases aligning to TRBD1. The CDR3 runs 14 residues. Germline CDR1 and CDR2: SGDLS and YYNGEE. Losses at the gene ends were 3 bases for V and 6 bases for J; bases not matched to a gene: 6. The CDR3 loop reads CASSGQGQSQPQHF. The CDR3 DNA reads TGTGCCAGCAGCGGCCAGGGACAGAGTCAGCCCCAGCATTTT.

V gene TRBV10-2 combines with J gene TRBJ2-6, with TRBD2 matching 9 bases. Germline trimming cut 4 bases from V and 3 bases from J; bases unmatched to any gene: 1. This CDR3 region has 15 residues. In germline, CDR1 is WSHSY, CDR2 SAAADI. Written as DNA, the CDR3 is TGCGCCAGCAGTGGACTAGCGGTTGGGGCCAACGTCCTGACTTTC. This translates into CASSGLAVGANVLTF.